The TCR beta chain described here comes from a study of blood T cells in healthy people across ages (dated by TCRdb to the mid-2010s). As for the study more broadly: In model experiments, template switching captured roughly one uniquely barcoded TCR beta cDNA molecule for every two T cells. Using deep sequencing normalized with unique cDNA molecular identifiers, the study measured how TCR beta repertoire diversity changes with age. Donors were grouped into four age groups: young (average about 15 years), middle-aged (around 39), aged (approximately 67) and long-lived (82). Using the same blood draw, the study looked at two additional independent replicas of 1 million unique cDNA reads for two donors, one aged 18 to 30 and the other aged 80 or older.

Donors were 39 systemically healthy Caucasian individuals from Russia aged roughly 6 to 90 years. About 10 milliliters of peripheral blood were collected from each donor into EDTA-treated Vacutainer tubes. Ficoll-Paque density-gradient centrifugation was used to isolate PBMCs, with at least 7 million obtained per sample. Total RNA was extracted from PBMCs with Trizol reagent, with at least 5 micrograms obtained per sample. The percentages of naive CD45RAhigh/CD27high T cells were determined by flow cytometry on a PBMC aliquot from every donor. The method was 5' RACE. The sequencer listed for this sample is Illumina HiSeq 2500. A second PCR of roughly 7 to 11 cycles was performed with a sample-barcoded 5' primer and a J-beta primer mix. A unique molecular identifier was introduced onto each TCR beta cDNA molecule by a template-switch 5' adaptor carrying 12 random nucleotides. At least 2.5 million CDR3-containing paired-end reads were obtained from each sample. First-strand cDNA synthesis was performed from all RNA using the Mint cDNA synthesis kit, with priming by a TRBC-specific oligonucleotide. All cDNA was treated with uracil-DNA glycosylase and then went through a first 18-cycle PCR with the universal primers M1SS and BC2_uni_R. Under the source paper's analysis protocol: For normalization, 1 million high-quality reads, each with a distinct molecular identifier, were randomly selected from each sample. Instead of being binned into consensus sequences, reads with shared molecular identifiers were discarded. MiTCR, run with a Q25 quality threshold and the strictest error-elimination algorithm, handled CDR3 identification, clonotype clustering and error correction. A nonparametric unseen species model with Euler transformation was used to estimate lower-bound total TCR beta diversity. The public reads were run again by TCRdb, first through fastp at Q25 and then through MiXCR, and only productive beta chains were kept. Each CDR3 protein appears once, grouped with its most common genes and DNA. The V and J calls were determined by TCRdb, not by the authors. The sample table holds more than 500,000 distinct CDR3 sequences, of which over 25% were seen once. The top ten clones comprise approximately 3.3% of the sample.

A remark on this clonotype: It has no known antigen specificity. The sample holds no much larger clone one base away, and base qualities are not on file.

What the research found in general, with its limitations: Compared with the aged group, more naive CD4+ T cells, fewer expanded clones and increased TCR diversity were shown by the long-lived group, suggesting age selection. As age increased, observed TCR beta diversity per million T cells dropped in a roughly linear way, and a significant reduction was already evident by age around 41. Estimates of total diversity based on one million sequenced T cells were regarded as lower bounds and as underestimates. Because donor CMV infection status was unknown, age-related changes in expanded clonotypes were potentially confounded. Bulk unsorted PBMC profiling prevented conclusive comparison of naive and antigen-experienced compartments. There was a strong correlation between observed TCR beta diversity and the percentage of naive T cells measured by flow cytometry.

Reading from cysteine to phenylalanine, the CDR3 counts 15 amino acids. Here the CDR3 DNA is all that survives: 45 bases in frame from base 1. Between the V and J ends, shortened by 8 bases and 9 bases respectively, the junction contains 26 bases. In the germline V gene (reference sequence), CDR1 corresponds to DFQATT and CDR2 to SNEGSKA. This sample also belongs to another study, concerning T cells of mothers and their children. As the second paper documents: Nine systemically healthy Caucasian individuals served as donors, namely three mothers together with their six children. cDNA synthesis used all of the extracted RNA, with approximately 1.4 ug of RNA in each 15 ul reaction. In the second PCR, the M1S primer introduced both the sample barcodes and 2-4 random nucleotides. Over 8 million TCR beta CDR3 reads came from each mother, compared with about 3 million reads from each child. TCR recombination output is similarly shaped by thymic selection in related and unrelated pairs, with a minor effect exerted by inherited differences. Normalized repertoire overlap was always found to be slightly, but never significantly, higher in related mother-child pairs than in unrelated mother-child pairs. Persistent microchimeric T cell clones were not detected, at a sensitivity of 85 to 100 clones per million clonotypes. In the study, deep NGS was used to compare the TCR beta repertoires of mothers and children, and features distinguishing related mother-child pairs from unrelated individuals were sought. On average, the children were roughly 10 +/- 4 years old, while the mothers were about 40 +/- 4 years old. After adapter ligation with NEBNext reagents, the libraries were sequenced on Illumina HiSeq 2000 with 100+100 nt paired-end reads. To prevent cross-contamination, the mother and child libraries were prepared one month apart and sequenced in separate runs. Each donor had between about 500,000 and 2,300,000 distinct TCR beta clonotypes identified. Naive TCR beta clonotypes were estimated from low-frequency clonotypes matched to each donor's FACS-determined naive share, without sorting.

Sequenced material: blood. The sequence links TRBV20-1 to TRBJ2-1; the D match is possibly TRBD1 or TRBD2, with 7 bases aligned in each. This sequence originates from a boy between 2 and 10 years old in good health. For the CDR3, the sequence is CSKTGRTRRRAEQFF. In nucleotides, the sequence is TGCAGTAAGACAGGGAGGACTAGGCGAAGAGCTGAGCAGTTCTTC.